This T cell receptor beta chain was profiled in a study of blood T cell repertoires in COVID-19 (dated by TCRdb to 2019 to 2021). With regard to the full study: The collaborator samples originated in the United States, Italy and Spain and spanned the acute and convalescent phases of COVID-19. Where HLA class I and class II types were available, the types were taken from metadata supplied by the sample provider, not from assay-based typing. The repertoires were released in a freely available public database meant as a resource for research on the immune response to SARS-CoV-2. Sample metadata almost always included a de-identified subject ID, COVID-19 status, age in years and sex. Subjects who had been exposed to COVID-19, were actively infected with it, or had recovered from it provided the deeply sampled blood TCRbeta repertoires that made up the dataset. The prospective study material was composed of cDNA or gDNA derived from T cells, B-cell-depleted T cells, or PBMCs. Samples were obtained from the ongoing ImmuneRACE study (first 160 participants) and from 1,254 subjects provided by 6 global collaborators. The paper's findings and limits, for the study overall: Clinical and demographic metadata were provided uncurated, with the amount varying by source and participant.

Comment on this clone: Its cognate antigen has yet to be identified. Within one base of it there is no much larger clone, and no base qualities were kept.

Participants in the prospective study were enrolled through a virtual design, were aged roughly 18 to 90 years, and lived in roughly 25 United States geographic areas. To assign participants to cohorts, the prospective study relied on clinical history that participants themselves reported in a screening survey and a study questionnaire. Recovered participants in ImmuneRACE Cohort 3 were defined as having two consecutive negative NP/OP PCR tests, clearance from a healthcare professional, or resolution of symptoms. Each participant in the prospective study had whole blood, serum and a nasopharyngeal or oropharyngeal swab collected by mobile phlebotomists. Participants in the prospective study had the option to provide additional blood draws and questionnaires over an approximately 2-month period. Blood samples from the prospective study were shipped frozen or at room temperature prior to DNA extraction.

TCRbeta CDR3 regions were amplified from genomic DNA by means of the immunoSEQ Assay, a bias-controlled multiplex PCR. On the authors' methods: Within the assay, amplification of reference gene primers was used to estimate how many nucleated cells each sample contained. To quantify the absolute abundance of each unique TCRbeta CDR3 rearrangement, sequence reads were collapsed and filtered. For each sample, productive Simpson clonality was calculated by taking the square root of Simpson's diversity index across productive rearrangements. TCRdb re-hosts the immuneACCESS table, in-frame sequences only. Its copies lack some clones; in the studies checked, an unresolved V gene accounts for under half of them, and the cause for the rest is not known. V, J and clone size reflect that table, while D and trimming were determined from the DNA. Within this sample are fewer than 400,000 clones, with 87% of them counted one time only. The ten largest account for about a tenth of the sample.

The trim is 5 bases for V and 7 bases for J, with a gap of 15 bases between the germline ends. The CDR3 spans 15 residues, from the cysteine through the phenylalanine. Solely the CDR3 DNA is kept, with 45 bases framed from the first base. CDR1 and CDR2, per the germline V gene (reference sequence), are MNHEY and SMNVEV. The TCR originated in a woman between 45 and 60 years old who had recovered from COVID-19. This receptor chain uses TRBV27 and TRBJ1-6; TRBD1 is perhaps the D gene, given 6 matching bases. Sequenced sample: PBMCs or T cells enriched from blood (not recorded which). The CDR3 region: CASSTQTGGNSPLHF. The nucleotide sequence is given as TGTGCCAGCAGTACCCAGACAGGTGGGAATTCACCCCTCCACTTT.